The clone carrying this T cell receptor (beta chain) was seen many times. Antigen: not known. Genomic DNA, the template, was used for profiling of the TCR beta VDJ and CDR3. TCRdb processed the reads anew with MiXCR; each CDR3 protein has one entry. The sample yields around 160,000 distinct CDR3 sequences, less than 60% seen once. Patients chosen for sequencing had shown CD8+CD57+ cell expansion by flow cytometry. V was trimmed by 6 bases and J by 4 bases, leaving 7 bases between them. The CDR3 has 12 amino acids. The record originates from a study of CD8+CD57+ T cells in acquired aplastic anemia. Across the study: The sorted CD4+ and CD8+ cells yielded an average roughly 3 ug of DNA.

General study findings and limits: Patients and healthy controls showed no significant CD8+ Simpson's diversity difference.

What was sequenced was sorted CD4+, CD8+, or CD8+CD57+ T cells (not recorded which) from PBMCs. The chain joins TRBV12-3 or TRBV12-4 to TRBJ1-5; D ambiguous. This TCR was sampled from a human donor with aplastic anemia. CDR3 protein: CASRIINQPQHF. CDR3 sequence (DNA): TGTGCCAGCAGGATAATAAATCAGCCCCAGCATTTT.